These 25 T cell receptor beta chains were sequenced from one sample in a study of PD-L1 blockade in urothelial cancer. Only in-frame clones appear in the TCRdb table, and some are missing; sequencing was by immunoSEQ multiplex PCR. The table has 50,000 or so clones, around 88% seen once. Sample time point: peripheral blood 6 weeks after treatment start. This sample comprised PBMCs, obtained around atezolizumab (anti-PD-L1) treatment. Receptor source: a man between 60 and 75 years old with urothelial cancer.

The chain employs TRBV5-4 and TRBJ2-3; the match to TRBD2 covers 8 bases. The CDR3 extends over 16 amino acids. V was clipped by 1 base and J by 3 bases; unmatched bases: 7. Germline V gives CDR1 SGHNT, CDR2 YYREEE (reference sequence). CDR3 protein: CASSLRLAGRTDTQYF. The CDR3 region has the DNA TGTGCCAGCAGCTTGCGGCTAGCGGGTAGGACAGATACGCAGTATTTT.

The genes are TRBV7-3 and TRBJ2-2; TRBD1 might be the D (6 bases). The CDR3 covers 15 residues. CDR1 is SGHTA and CDR2 is FQGTGA in the germline V gene. V lost 3 bases to trimming and J lost 6 bases, with 14 bases between them. This CDR3 reads CASSFRPQGSGELFF. The CDR3, as DNA: TGTGCCAGCAGCTTCCGACCCCAGGGGTCCGGGGAGCTGTTTTTT. The whole variable domain, filled in from reference TRBV7-3 and TRBJ2-2, reads GAGVSQTPSNKVTEKGKYVELRCDPISGHTALYWYRQSLGQGPEFLIYFQGTGAADDSGLPNDRFFAVRPEGSVSTLKIQRTERGDSAVYLCASSFRPQGSGELFFGEGSRLTVL.

J is TRBJ2-7 and V is TRBV28; D possibly corresponds to TRBD2 (6 bases). The CDR3 loop spans 14 amino acids. Deletions cut 6 bases from V and 3 bases from J, with 15 bases between. Germline V gene data show CDR1 as MDHEN and CDR2 as SYDVKM. The CDR3: CASRSGGLDYEQYF. DNA for the CDR3: TGTGCCAGCAGATCCGGGGGTCTTGACTACGAGCAGTACTTC.

This clone has just one count. The rearrangement joins TRBV7-2 to TRBJ2-3; 12 bases match TRBD2. CDR1 and CDR2 from the germline V gene are SGHTA and FQGNSA. This CDR3 contains 16 residues. Trimming cost V 4 bases and J 6 bases; bases outside gene matches: 8. Written as DNA, the CDR3 is TGTGCCAGCAGCTCTAGCGGGGGGGCCTTCGCGGATACGCAGTATTTT. Translation gives CASSSSGGAFADTQYF.

A word on this clone: One junction end does not reproduce the germline sequence, and a read error may be involved. The rearrangement uses TRBV2 and TRBJ2-7, with TRBD1 matching over 8 bases. Germline assignment: CDR1 SNHLY and CDR2 FYNNEI. The CDR3 covers 12 residues. The CDR3 DNA follows: TGTGCCAGCAGCGACAGGGGAGACGAGCGGTACTTC. This encodes CASSDRGDERYF.

The chain carries TRBV30 and TRBJ2-1, with 7 nucleotides matching TRBD1. The CDR3 has 13 residues. J was trimmed by 2 bases and V by 7 bases; bases with no gene match: 5. Per germline, CDR1 GTSNPN and CDR2 SVGIG (reference sequence). CDR3 protein: CAYIQGAYNEQFF. The DNA for the CDR3 is TGTGCCTATATCCAGGGGGCCTACAATGAGCAGTTCTTC. Filled out from reference TRBV30 and TRBJ2-1, the complete variable domain reads SQTIHQWPATLVQPVGSPLSLECTVEGTSNPNLYWYRQAAGRGLQLLFYSVGIGQISSEVPQNLSASRPQDRQFILSSKKLLLSDSGFYLCAYIQGAYNEQFFGPGTRLTVL.

V gene TRBV15 combines with J gene TRBJ2-7; D remains unclear. CDR1 LNHNV and CDR2 YYDKDF come from the germline V gene (reference sequence). This CDR3 has 14 residues. Trimming cost V 3 bases and J 7 bases, with 16 bases left between them. The CDR3 DNA sequence: TGTGCCACCAGCAGGGCAGACACCTCTCGGGAGCAGTACTTC. This codes for CATSRADTSREQYF.

The V call is TRBV19, the J call TRBJ2-1; 7 bases map to TRBD2. V shed 6 bases and J 2 bases; nucleotides not matched to a gene: 7. The CDR3 is 15 amino acids. Per germline, CDR1 LNHDA and CDR2 SQIVND (reference sequence). CDR3 coding DNA: TGTGCCAGTAGCCTCCTAGCGGAGGCCTACAATGAGCAGTTCTTC. The encoded protein is CASSLLAEAYNEQFF.

This chain joins TRBV6-6 and TRBJ2-5, with 7 bases aligning to TRBD2. This CDR3 has 15 amino acids. CDR1 is MNHNY and CDR2 is SVGAGI in the germline V gene (reference sequence). V lost 2 bases and J lost 5; bases outside the gene matches: 8. For the CDR3, the DNA is TGTGCCAGCAGTTACGTGGGATTGGGGGGGGAGACCCAGTACTTC. As protein: CASSYVGLGGETQYF.

The DNA of the CDR3 is TGCGCCAGCAGCCAGGCTCACAGAGCAACTAATGAAAAACTGTTTTTT. It translates to CASSQAHRATNEKLFF. The rearrangement uses TRBV4-1 and TRBJ1-4; no firm D call. Looked up from germline, CDR1 is MGHRA and CDR2 is YSYEKL. V gave up 3 bases and J gave up 0 bases, with 11 bases separating them. The CDR3 sequence is 16 residues long.

The chain carries TRBV30 and TRBJ2-5, with D hard to call. The length of the CDR3 is 14 residues. Trimming removed 6 bases from V and 5 bases from J, with 19 bases in between. Germline V gene data show CDR1 as GTSNPN and CDR2 as SVGIG (reference sequence). The CDR3 protein is CACHRREMRETQYF. In nucleotides, the CDR3 is TGTGCCTGCCACCGCCGCGAGATGCGGGAGACCCAGTACTTC.

This chain joins TRBV6-5 and TRBJ2-7; D might be TRBD1 (6 bases). Trimming removed 0 bases from V and 0 bases from J, with 9 bases in between. Germline V gene data show CDR1 as MNHEY and CDR2 as SVGAGI. The CDR3 consists of 15 residues. Here the CDR3 DNA reads TGTGCCAGCAGTTACTCCAGGGGTAGCTCCTACGAGCAGTACTTC. It yields the protein CASSYSRGSSYEQYF.

V gene TRBV5-1 combines with J gene TRBJ2-3, with D uncertain. Trimming stripped 0 bases from V and 3 bases from J, with 11 bases between. Germline V gene sequence: CDR1 SGHRS, CDR2 YFSETQ. This CDR3 region has 15 residues. The CDR3 protein is CASSLAGIGTDTQYF. As DNA, the CDR3 is TGCGCCAGCAGCTTGGCGGGTATCGGGACAGATACGCAGTATTTT.

In this sample, this clone turned up a few times. The V call is TRBV7-6, the J call TRBJ1-6; D might be TRBD1 (5 bases). The CDR3 sequence is 14 residues long. Per the germline V gene, CDR1 is SGHVS and CDR2 is FNYEAQ. V lost 1 base and J lost 9, with 10 bases in between. The CDR3 region is CASSLDPGLSPLHF. In DNA, the CDR3 is TGTGCCAGCAGCTTAGACCCAGGGCTTTCACCCCTCCACTTT.

The chain links TRBV29-1 to TRBJ1-1; 7 bases are a match to TRBD1. Per germline, CDR1 SQVTM and CDR2 ANQGSEA. V lost 4 bases and J lost 10; bases outside the gene matches: 12. This CDR3 is 13 amino acids long. The CDR3, as DNA: TGCAGCGTTGCGGGTATCGGGAAGGGGGCAGCTTTCTTT. Translating gives CSVAGIGKGAAFF.

The sample holds one count of this clone. The chain uses TRBV7-2 and TRBJ2-7; TRBD2 agrees at 13 bases. Germline V gene sequence: CDR1 SGHTA, CDR2 FQGNSA. The CDR3 length is 16 residues. Unmatched junction bases numbered 8, after V lost 4 bases and J lost 5 bases. CDR3: CASSSLGLAGANEQYF. The CDR3 bases are TGTGCCAGCAGCTCCCTAGGACTAGCGGGGGCGAACGAGCAGTACTTC. Full variable domain (rest looked up from reference TRBV7-2 and TRBJ2-7): GAGVSQSPSNKVTEKGKDVELRCDPISGHTALYWYRQSLGQGLEFLIYFQGNSAPDKSGLPSDRFSAERTGGSVSTLTIQRTQQEDSAVYLCASSSLGLAGANEQYFGPGTRLTVT.

The chain has TRBV11-3 and TRBJ1-1; tentatively, D is TRBD1 (6 bases). The V gene lost 5 bases and the J gene lost 10 bases, with 14 bases spanning the gap. The CDR3 loop spans 12 amino acids. In germline, CDR1 is SGHNT, CDR2 YENEEA. CDR3 in amino acids: CASSGGQYSAFF. The CDR3 nucleotides are TGTGCCAGCAGCGGAGGACAGTACTCAGCTTTCTTT.

V is TRBV5-4 and J is TRBJ1-2; 7 bases are shared with TRBD1. V trimming: 5 bases; J trimming: 3 bases; junction bases outside the gene matches: 10. CDR1 SGHNT and CDR2 YYREEE come from the germline V gene (reference sequence). This CDR3 spans 15 amino acids. The CDR3 loop reads CASRDPRQGDYGYTF. Here the CDR3 DNA reads TGTGCCAGCAGGGATCCCCGCCAGGGGGACTATGGCTACACCTTC. The full variable domain, rest sourced from reference TRBV5-4 and TRBJ1-2, is ETGVTQSPTHLIKTRGQQVTLRCSSQSGHNTVSWYQQALGQGPQFIFQYYREEENGRGNFPPRFSGLQFPNYSSELNVNALELDDSALYLCASRDPRQGDYGYTFGSGTRLTVV.

The chain is built from TRBV6-6 and TRBJ1-2, with D possibly TRBD1 on 5 matching bases. Looked up from germline, CDR1 is MNHNY and CDR2 is SVGAGI (reference sequence). V was clipped by 4 bases and J by 0 bases, with 9 bases between them. The CDR3 runs 14 residues. The CDR3 is CASSLGRANYGYTF. In nucleotides, the CDR3 is TGTGCCAGCAGTTTGGGCAGGGCTAACTATGGCTACACCTTC.

This sequence joins TRBV9 and TRBJ1-4, with D unclear. This CDR3 is built from 14 residues. Germline values: CDR1 SGDLS, CDR2 YYNGEE. Trimming stripped 1 base from V and 7 bases from J, with 11 bases between. This chain's CDR3 is CASSVWAGSEKLFF. CDR3 DNA: TGTGCCAGCAGCGTATGGGCGGGATCTGAAAAACTGTTTTTT.

The V gene is TRBV30, the J gene TRBJ2-3; unclear D gene. This CDR3 has 13 residues. Germline V gene sequence: CDR1 GTSNPN, CDR2 SVGIG (reference sequence). CDR3 loop: CAAETRGTDTQYF. CDR3 DNA sequence: TGTGCTGCTGAGACTCGGGGCACAGATACGCAGTATTTT.

The CDR3 region is CASSETRTATNYGYTF. The CDR3 nucleotides are TGCGCCAGCAGTGAAACGAGGACAGCTACTAACTATGGCTACACCTTC. The chain recombines TRBV10-1 with TRBJ1-2; tentatively, D is TRBD1 (6 bases). The CDR3 has 16 amino acids. The V gene's germline CDR1 is WNHNN and CDR2 SYGVQD (reference sequence). Trimming cost V 3 bases and J 0 bases, with 14 bases left between them.

The genes are TRBV9 and TRBJ1-4; perhaps TRBD1 as D (5 bases). Germline loops: CDR1 SGDLS, CDR2 YYNGEE. Trimming removed 0 bases from V and 0 bases from J, with 9 bases in between. CDR3 length equals 16 residues. The CDR3 DNA sequence: TGTGCCAGCAGCGTAGCTACAGGTGCAACTAATGAAAAACTGTTTTTT. This translates into CASSVATGATNEKLFF.

The chain joins TRBV6-1 to TRBJ2-3, with D possibly being TRBD2 (6 bases). V gave up 2 bases and J gave up 0 bases, with 18 bases separating them. The CDR3 covers 18 residues. The V gene's germline CDR1 is MNHNS and CDR2 SASEGT. The CDR3 region is CASSERLTGLTSTDTQYF. The CDR3 DNA sequence: TGTGCCAGCAGTGAAAGGCTGACGGGACTTACTAGCACAGATACGCAGTATTTT.

V gene TRBV7-2 combines with J gene TRBJ2-7; D is undetermined. Germline V gives CDR1 SGHTA, CDR2 FQGNSA. The CDR3 sequence is 13 residues long. Trimming took off 1 base at V and 3 bases at J, with 7 bases between the two ends. The CDR3 spells CASSLESFYEQYF. The CDR3 region has the DNA TGTGCCAGCAGCTTAGAATCCTTCTACGAGCAGTACTTC.